This entry describes one T cell receptor (beta chain). Antigen: not known. Treatment: over 15 received Ad26.COV2.S at low or high dose, single or two shots; a few received placebo; per-sample allocation not given. Repertoires come from day 63 after the first vaccine or placebo injection. The donor was a Boston adult aged 18-55 years. SARS-CoV-2 spike from the Wuhan strain was encoded by the vaccine, an Ad26 vector. The data were obtained in a study of Ad26.COV2.S vaccination and SARS-CoV-2 variants. Study results and limitations: Those who received vaccine or placebo ended up with similar non-spike TCR breadth. The TCR breadth and depth analyses may have understated or missed part of the total T cell responses.

The method was immunoSEQ multiplex PCR; TCRdb's version includes in-frame clones alone and lacks a portion of them. The table shows 360,000 or so clones, with 70% to 90% occurring only once. The CDR3 has 19 residues. V lost 2 bases to trimming and J lost 0 bases; unmatched junction nucleotides: 11. The TCR comes from a person aged 18-60 years who received the Ad26.COV2.S COVID-19 vaccine or a placebo. Material: peripheral blood, obtained in a trial of Ad26.COV2.S vaccine versus placebo. The rearrangement links TRBV23-1 to TRBJ1-1; TRBD1 agrees at 11 bases. TRBV23-1 is reported as an ORF; its role is uncertain. The CDR3 loop is CASSQIQGQGAPMNTEAFF. In DNA form, the CDR3 reads TGCGCCAGCAGTCAAATTCAAGGACAGGGGGCCCCAATGAACACTGAAGCTTTCTTT.